The present T cell receptor beta chain was sequenced within a study of cytomegalovirus exposure and HLA in healthy donors. Researchers ran the PCR with 60 Vbeta and 13 Jbeta primers. Method: immunoSEQ multiplex PCR; TCRdb's copy keeps in-frame clones and lacks some. The sample includes approximately 150,000 clones, about three quarters of them seen just once. The CDR3 has 13 amino acids. Between the trimmed V and J ends, which lost 8 bases and 7 bases, there was a span of 15 bases. Looked up from germline, CDR1 is MNHEY and CDR2 is SVGAGI. This clone came up a few times. The chain recombines TRBV6-5 with TRBJ2-1; D possibly corresponds to TRBD2 (6 bases). The receptor's source is a middle-aged woman in good health and CMV-seropositive. The sequencing sample was made of PBMCs. CDR3: CASGRMGGNEQFF. For the CDR3, the DNA is TGTGCCAGCGGGCGTATGGGAGGAAATGAGCAGTTCTTC.